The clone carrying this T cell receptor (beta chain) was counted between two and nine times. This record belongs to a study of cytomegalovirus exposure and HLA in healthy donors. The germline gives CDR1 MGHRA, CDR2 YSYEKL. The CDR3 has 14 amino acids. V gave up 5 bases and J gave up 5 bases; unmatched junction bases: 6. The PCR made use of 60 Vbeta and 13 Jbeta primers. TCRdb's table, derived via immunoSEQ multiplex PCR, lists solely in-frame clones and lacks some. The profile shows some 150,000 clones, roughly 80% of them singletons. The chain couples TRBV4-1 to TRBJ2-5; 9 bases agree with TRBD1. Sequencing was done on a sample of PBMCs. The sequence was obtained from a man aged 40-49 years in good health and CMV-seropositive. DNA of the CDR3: TGCGCCAGCAGCACTGGACAGGGGCGGGAGACCCAGTACTTC. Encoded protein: CASSTGQGRETQYF.